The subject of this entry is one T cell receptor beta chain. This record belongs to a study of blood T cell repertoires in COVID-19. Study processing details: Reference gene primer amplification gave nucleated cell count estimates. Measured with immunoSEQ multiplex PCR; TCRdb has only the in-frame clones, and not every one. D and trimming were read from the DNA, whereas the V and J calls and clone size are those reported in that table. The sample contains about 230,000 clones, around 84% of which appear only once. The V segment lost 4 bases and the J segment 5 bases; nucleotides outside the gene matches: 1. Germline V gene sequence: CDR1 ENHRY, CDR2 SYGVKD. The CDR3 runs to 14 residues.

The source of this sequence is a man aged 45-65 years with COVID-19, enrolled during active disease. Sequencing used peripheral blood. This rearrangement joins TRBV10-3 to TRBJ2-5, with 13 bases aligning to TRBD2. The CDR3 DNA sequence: TGTGCCATCAGTGGGACTAGCGGGAGTGAGACCCAGTACTTC. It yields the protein CAISGTSGSETQYF.